This T cell receptor (beta chain) was found in a study of neoadjuvant anti-PD-1 for oral cavity cancer. General study findings and limits: Pretreatment Treg/Th17 ratio correlated inversely with post-treatment tumor clonality.

The CDR3 covers 13 residues. Germline lookup yields CDR1 SQVTM and CDR2 ANQGSEA. Tumor libraries mostly used about 4.8 ug genomic DNA, two replicates each. Measured with immunoSEQ multiplex PCR; TCRdb has only the in-frame clones, and not every one. The sample includes about 15,000 clones, 35% to 40% seen only once; the top ten take around 39%. The time point denotes: after neoadjuvant nivolumab, at surgical resection. On this clone itself: What it binds is unknown.

The chain combines TRBV29-1 with TRBJ2-1, with 10 positions matching TRBD1. The sequence was collected from a person aged 35-79 years with oral cavity squamous cell carcinoma. The sequenced sample was tumor tissue, obtained after nivolumab (anti-PD-1) treatment. CDR3 residues: CGSRDRGLNEQFF. CDR3 DNA sequence: TGCGGCTCACGGGACAGGGGTCTAAATGAGCAGTTCTTC.